This paragraph covers one TCR beta chain sequence. The target antigen is unknown. The CDR3 runs to 12 residues. Per germline, CDR1 MNHEY and CDR2 SMNVEV (reference sequence). Deletions cut 10 bases from V and 4 bases from J, with 10 bases between. The data were obtained in a study of regulatory T cells in long-lasting Graves disease. Study results and caveats: Persistent disease was characterized by preferential usage of TRBV28, TRBJ1-2 and TRBJ2-5.

Combining iRepertoire HTBI primers with Arm-PCR of CDR3 regions, the authors built TCR beta libraries. One entry per CDR3 protein, called by TCRdb with MiXCR from the multiplex PCR reads. This sample has approximately 350,000 distinct CDR3 sequences, with roughly 24% found just once. The sample's time point: persistent/refractory GD, antithyroid drugs over 5 years with positive TRAb. RNA isolated from PBMCs was used to make the TCR library. The patients were drawn from one endocrinology department in Xi'an, China. The chain employs TRBV27 and TRBJ2-2, with unresolved D. The sequences come from peripheral blood mononuclear cells (PBMCs), collected when the disease was refractory, from a patient treated with antithyroid drugs. The receptor's source is a woman aged 40 to 50 with Graves disease. This CDR3 is CATKQGTGELFF. The DNA for the CDR3 is TGTGCCACCAAACAAGGCACCGGGGAGCTGTTTTTT.